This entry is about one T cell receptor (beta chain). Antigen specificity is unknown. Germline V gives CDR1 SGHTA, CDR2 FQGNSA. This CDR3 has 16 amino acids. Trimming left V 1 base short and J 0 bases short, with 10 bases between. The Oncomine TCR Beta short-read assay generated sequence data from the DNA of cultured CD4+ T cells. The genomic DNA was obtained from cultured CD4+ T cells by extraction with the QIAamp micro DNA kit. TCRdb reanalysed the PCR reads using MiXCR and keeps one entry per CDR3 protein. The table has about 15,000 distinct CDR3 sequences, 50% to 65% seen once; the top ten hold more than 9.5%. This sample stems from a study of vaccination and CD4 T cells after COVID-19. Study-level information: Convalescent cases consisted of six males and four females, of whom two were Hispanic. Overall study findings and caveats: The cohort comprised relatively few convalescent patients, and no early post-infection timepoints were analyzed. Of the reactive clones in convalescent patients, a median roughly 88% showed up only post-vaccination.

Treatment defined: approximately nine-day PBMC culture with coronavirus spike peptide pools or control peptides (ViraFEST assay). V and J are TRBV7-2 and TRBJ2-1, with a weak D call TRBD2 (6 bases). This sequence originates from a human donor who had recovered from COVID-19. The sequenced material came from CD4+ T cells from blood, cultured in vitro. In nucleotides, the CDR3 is TGTGCCAGCAGCTTAGACGGGGGAGGCTCCTACAATGAGCAGTTCTTC. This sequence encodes CASSLDGGGSYNEQFF.